These 6 T cell receptor beta chains originate from one sample sequenced in a study of early T cells in non-severe SARS-CoV-2 infection. Each CDR3 protein gets one entry after TCRdb re-called the 5' RACE reads with MiXCR. The sample lists under 30,000 distinct CDR3 sequences, about 5.5% occurring once. Input material: whole blood. These receptors all stem from an adult who was a healthcare worker with PCR-confirmed SARS-CoV-2 infection or an uninfected control (not recorded which).

The table lists this clonotype with many counts. The gene calls are TRBV10-2 and TRBJ1-1; no clear D gene. The CDR3 sequence is 14 residues long. Trimming took 1 base from V and 2 from J, leaving 8 bases between them. Germline CDR1 WSHSY, CDR2 SAAADI. The CDR3 DNA is TGCGCCAGCAGTGAGTGGGGTTCCAACACTGAAGCTTTCTTT. Translating gives CASSEWGSNTEAFF.

The chain has TRBV6-6 and TRBJ1-5; TRBD1 aligns across 9 bases. Trimming removed 7 bases from V and 4 bases from J; junction bases left unmatched: 5. CDR1 and CDR2 (germline): MNHNY, SVGAGI (reference sequence). There are 14 residues in the CDR3. The CDR3 region is CASTRGTGNQPQHF. The DNA for the CDR3 is TGTGCCAGCACTAGAGGGACAGGGAATCAGCCCCAGCATTTT.

The rearrangement links TRBV6-6 to TRBJ2-2, with D maybe TRBD2 (5 bases). V lost 6 bases and J lost 6, with 11 bases in between. CDR3 length: 13 amino acids. Germline CDR1 is MNHNY and CDR2 is SVGAGI (reference sequence). CDR3 nucleotides: TGTGCCAGCAGCCCTAGACTATCCGGGGAGCTGTTTTTT. It encodes CASSPRLSGELFF.

This clonotype showed up many times. The chain is built from TRBV6-6 and TRBJ2-2; D is unclear. The CDR3 has 12 amino acids. V lost 6 bases and J lost 3, with 5 bases in between. Per the germline V gene, CDR1 is MNHNY and CDR2 is SVGAGI (reference sequence). CDR3 nucleotides: TGTGCCAGCAGGATATACACCGGGGAGCTGTTTTTT. It specifies CASRIYTGELFF.

This clonotype was seen repeatedly, ten times or more. This chain connects TRBV10-2 to TRBJ2-5; D is possibly TRBD1 or TRBD2 (6 bases each). Trimming stripped 2 bases from V and 2 bases from J, with 15 bases between. The CDR3 has 16 residues. Germline CDR1 WSHSY, CDR2 SAAADI. For the CDR3, the DNA is TGCGCCAGCAGTGAGATAGGGGGGATAGGTCAAGAGACCCAGTACTTC. Protein: CASSEIGGIGQETQYF.

This clonotype was seen repeatedly, ten times or more. V and J are TRBV10-3 and TRBJ2-6; the D gene could be TRBD1 or TRBD2 (5 bases each). The germline V gene has CDR1 ENHRY and CDR2 SYGVKD. Deletions cut 0 bases from V and 4 bases from J, with 7 bases between. The length of the CDR3 is 15 residues. CDR3 loop: CAISESGDGANVLTF. DNA for the CDR3: TGTGCCATCAGTGAGTCCGGGGACGGGGCCAACGTCCTGACTTTC.